The clone carrying this T cell receptor (beta chain) came up many times. The data derive from a study of T cells in Graves' hyperthyroidism and ophthalmopathy. TCR beta CDR3 region amplification was performed from RNA transcripts. TCR CDR3 regions were first amplified by RT-PCR with HTBI primers. TCRdb called the multiplex PCR reads again in MiXCR, with one record for every CDR3 protein. The sample lists hundreds of thousands of distinct CDR3 sequences, 12% to 15% occurring once. This CDR3 has 13 amino acids. Germline values: CDR1 GTSNPN, CDR2 SVGIG (reference sequence). Trimming removed 3 bases from V and 4 bases from J, with 10 bases in between.

This chain uses TRBV30 with TRBJ2-1; D call uncertain. This clonotype was sampled from a woman under 30 with Graves' hyperthyroidism. Source material: blood. The CDR3 nucleotides read TGTGCCTGGAGCGTACGGGTGTACAATGAGCAGTTCTTC. Amino acid sequence: CAWSVRVYNEQFF.